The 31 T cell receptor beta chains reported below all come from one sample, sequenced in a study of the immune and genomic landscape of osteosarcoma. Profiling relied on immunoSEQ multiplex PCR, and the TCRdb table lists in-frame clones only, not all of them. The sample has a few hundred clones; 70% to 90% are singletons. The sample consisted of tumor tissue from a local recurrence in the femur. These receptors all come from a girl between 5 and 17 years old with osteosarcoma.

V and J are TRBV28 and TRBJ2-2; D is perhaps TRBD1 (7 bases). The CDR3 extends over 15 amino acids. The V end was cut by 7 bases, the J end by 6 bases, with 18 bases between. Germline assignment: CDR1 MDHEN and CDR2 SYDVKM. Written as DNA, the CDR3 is TGTGCCAGCATCGAGTCCAGGGGGGATTCCGGGGAGCTGTTTTTT. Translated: CASIESRGDSGELFF. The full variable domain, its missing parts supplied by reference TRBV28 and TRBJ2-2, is DVKVTQSSRYLVKRTGEKVFLECVQDMDHENMFWYRQDPGLGLRLIYFSYDVKMKEKGDIPEGYSVSREKKERFSLILESASTNQTSMYLCASIESRGDSGELFFGEGSRLTVL.

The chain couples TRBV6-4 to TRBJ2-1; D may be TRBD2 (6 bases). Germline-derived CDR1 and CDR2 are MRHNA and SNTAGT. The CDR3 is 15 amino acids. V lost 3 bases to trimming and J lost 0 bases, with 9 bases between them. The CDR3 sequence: CASSDRAGSYNEQFF. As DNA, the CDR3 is TGTGCCAGCAGTGATCGAGCGGGCTCCTACAATGAGCAGTTCTTC.

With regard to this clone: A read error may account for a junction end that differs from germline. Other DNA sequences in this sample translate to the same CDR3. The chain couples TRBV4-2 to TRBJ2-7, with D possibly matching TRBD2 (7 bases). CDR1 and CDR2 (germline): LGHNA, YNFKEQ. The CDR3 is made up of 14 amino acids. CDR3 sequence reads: CASSIGAGAYEQYF. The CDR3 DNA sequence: TGTGCCAGCAGTATTGGGGCGGGGGCCTATGAGCAGTACTTC.

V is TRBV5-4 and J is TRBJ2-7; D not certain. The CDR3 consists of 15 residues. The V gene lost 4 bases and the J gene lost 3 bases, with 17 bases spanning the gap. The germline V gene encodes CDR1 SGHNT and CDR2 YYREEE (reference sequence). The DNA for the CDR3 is TGTGCCAGCAGCACGAAGTCTGGCCTGAACTACGAGCAGTACTTC. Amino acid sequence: CASSTKSGLNYEQYF.

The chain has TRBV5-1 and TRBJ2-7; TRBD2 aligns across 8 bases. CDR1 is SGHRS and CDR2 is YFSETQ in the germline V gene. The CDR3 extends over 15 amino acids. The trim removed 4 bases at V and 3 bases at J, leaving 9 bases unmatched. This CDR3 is CASSEALAEIYEQYF. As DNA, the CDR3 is TGCGCCAGCAGCGAGGCACTAGCGGAAATCTACGAGCAGTACTTC.

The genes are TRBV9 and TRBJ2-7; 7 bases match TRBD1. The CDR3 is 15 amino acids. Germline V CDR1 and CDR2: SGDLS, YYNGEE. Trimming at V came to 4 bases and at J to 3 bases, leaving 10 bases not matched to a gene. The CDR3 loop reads CASSISPGQFYEQYF. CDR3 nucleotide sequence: TGTGCCAGCAGCATCTCGCCGGGACAGTTCTACGAGCAGTACTTC.

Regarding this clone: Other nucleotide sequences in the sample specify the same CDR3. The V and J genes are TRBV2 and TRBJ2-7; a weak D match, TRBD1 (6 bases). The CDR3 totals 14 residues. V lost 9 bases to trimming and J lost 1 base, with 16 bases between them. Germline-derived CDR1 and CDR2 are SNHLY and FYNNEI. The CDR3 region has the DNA TGTGCCAGACAAAATGTTCAGGGGTCCTACGAGCAGTACTTC. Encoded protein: CARQNVQGSYEQYF.

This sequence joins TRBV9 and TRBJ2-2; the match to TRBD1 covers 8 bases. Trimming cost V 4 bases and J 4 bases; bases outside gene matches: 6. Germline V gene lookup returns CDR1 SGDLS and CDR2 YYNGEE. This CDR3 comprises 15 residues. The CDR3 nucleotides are TGTGCCAGCAGCCCCCAGACAGGGGCCACCGGGGAGCTGTTTTTT. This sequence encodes CASSPQTGATGELFF.

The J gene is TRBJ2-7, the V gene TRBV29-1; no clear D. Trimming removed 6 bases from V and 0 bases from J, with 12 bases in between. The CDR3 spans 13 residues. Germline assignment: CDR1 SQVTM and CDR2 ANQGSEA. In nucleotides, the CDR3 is TGCAGCGTAAGACTCCAAAGCTCCTACGAGCAGTACTTC. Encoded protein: CSVRLQSSYEQYF.

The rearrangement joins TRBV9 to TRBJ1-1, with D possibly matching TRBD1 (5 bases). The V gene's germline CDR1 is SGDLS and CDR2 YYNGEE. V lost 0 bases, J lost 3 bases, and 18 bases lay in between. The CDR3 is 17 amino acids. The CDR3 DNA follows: TGTGCCAGCAGCGTAGCAGTGAGGGAGGTAGGGGACACTGAAGCTTTCTTT. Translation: CASSVAVREVGDTEAFF.

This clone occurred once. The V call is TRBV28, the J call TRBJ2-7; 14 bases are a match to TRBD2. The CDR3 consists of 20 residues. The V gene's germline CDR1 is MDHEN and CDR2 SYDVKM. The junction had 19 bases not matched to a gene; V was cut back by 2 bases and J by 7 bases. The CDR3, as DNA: TGTGCCAGCAGTTTAGGTCCGAGACTAGCGGGAGGGCCTCTCTTCCGGGAGCAGTACTTC. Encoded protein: CASSLGPRLAGGPLFREQYF.

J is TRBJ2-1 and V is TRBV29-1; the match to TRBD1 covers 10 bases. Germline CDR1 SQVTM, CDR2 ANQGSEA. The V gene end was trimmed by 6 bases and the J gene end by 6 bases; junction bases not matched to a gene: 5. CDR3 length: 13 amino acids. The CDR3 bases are TGCAGCGTAGACAGGGGGCTTAGCAATGAGCAGTTCTTC. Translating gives CSVDRGLSNEQFF.

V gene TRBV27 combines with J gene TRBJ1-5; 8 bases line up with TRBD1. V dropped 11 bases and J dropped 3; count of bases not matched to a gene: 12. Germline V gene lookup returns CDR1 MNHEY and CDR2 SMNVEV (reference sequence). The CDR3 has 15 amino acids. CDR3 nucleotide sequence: TGTGCCCACTTGACGGGACAGGCCGTCAATCAGCCCCAGCATTTT. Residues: CAHLTGQAVNQPQHF.

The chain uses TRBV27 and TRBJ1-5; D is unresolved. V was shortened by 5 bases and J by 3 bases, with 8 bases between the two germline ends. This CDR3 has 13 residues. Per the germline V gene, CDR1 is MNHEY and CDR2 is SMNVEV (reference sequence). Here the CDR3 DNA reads TGTGCCAGCAGTCTGGTCCTCAATCAGCCCCAGCATTTT. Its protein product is CASSLVLNQPQHF.

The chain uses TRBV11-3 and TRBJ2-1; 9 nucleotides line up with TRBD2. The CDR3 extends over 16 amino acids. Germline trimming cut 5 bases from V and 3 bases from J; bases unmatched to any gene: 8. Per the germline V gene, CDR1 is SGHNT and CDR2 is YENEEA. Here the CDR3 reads CASSNQREASYNEQFF. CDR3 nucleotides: TGTGCCAGCAGCAACCAGCGGGAGGCTAGCTACAATGAGCAGTTCTTC.

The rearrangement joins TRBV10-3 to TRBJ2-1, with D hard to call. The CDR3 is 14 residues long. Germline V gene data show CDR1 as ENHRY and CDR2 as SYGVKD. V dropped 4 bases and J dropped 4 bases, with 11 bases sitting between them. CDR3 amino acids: CAISGTGNYNEQFF. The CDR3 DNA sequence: TGTGCCATCAGTGGTACTGGAAATTACAATGAGCAGTTCTTC.

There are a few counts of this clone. The CDR3 sequence: CASSSPRTLYEQYF. The CDR3 DNA sequence: TGTGCCAGCAGTTCCCCCCGGACCCTATACGAGCAGTACTTC. This chain uses TRBV27 with TRBJ2-7, with D uncertain. CDR1 and CDR2 (germline): MNHEY, SMNVEV (reference sequence). There are 14 residues in the CDR3. V was pared by 4 bases and J by 4 bases, with 14 bases between.

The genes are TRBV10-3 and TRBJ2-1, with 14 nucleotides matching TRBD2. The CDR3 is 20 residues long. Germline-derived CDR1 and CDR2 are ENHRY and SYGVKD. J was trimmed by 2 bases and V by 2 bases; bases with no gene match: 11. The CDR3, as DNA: TGTGCCATCAGTGAGAGCTCCGGGACTAGCGGGAGAGTAGCCTACAATGAGCAGTTCTTC. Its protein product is CAISESSGTSGRVAYNEQFF.

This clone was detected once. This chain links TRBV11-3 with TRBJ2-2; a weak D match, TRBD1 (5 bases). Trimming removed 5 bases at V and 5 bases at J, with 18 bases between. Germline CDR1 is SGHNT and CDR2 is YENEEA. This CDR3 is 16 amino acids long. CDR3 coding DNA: TGTGCCAGCAGCATGCCCCGACAGAAGGCAACCGGGGAGCTGTTTTTT. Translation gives CASSMPRQKATGELFF.

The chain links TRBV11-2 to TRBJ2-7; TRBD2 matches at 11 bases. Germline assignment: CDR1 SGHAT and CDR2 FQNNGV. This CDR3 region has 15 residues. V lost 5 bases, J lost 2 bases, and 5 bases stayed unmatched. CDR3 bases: TGTGCCAGCAGCCCTTTAGCGGGAGGGACCTACGAGCAGTACTTC. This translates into CASSPLAGGTYEQYF. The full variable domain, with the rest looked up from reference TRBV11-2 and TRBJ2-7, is EAGVAQSPRYKIIEKRQSVAFWCNPISGHATLYWYQQILGQGPKLLIQFQNNGVVDDSQLPKDRFSAERLKGVDSTLKIQPAKLEDSAVYLCASSPLAGGTYEQYFGPGTRLTVT.

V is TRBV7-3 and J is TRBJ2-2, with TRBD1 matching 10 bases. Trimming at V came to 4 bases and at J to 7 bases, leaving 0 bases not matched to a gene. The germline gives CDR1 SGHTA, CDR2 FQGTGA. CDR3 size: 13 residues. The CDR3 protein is CASSWTGGGELFF. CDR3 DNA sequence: TGTGCCAGCAGCTGGACAGGGGGCGGGGAGCTGTTTTTT.

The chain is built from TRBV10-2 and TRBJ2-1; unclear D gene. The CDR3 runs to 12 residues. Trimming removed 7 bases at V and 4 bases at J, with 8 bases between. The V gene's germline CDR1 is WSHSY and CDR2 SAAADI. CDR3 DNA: TGCGCCAGCAACGAAGATTACAATGAGCAGTTCTTC. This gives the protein CASNEDYNEQFF.

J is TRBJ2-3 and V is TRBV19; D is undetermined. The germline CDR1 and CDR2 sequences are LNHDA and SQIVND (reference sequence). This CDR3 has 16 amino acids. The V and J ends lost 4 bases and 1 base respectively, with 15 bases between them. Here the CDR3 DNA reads TGTGCCAGTAGTACCGCTAGGACCCTTGGCACAGATACGCAGTATTTT. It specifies CASSTARTLGTDTQYF.

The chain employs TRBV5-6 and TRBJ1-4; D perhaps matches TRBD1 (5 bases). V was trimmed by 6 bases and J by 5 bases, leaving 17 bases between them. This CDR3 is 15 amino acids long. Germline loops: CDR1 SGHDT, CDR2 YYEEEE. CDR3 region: CASTGGNVENEKLFF. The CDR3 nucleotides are TGTGCCAGCACCGGGGGAAACGTTGAGAATGAAAAACTGTTTTTT.

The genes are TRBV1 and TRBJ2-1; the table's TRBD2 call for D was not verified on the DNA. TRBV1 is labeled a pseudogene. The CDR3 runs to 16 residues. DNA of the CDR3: TGCACCAGCAGCCAAAGGGTACCTAGCGGATACAATGAGCAGTTCTTC. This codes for CTSSQRVPSGYNEQFF.

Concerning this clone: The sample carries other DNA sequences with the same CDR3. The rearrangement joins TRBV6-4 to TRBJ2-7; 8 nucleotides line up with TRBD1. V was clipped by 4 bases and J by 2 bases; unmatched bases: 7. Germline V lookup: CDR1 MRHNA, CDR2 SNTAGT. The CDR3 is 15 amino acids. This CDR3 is CASSVIAGGTYEQYF. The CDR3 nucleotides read TGTGCCAGCAGTGTCATCGCAGGGGGCACCTACGAGCAGTACTTC.

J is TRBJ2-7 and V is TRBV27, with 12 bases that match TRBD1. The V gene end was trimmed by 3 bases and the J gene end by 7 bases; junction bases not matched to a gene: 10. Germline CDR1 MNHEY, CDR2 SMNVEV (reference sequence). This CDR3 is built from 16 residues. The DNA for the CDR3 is TGTGCCAGCAGTTTCGTACCGGGACAGGGGGCGCAGGAGCAGTACTTC. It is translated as CASSFVPGQGAQEQYF.

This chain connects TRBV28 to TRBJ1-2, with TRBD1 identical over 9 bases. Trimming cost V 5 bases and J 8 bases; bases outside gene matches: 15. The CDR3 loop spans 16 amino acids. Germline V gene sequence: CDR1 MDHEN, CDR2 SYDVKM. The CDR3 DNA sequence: TGTGCCAGCAGTCCGACCTTAGGGACAGGGAGGGGAGGCTACACCTTC. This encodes CASSPTLGTGRGGYTF.

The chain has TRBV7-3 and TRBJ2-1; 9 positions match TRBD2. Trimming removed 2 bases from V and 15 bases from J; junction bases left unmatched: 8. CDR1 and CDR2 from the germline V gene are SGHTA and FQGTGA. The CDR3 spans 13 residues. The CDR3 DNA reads TGTGCCAGCAGCTTATCACTAGCGGGCAGAATGTTCTTC. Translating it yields CASSLSLAGRMFF.

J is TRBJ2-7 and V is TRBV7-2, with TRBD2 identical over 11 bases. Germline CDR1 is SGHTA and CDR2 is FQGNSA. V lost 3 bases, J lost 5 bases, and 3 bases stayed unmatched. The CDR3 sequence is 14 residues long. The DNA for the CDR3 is TGTGCCAGCAGCTTCACTAGCGGGAGTCACGAGCAGTACTTC. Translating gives CASSFTSGSHEQYF.

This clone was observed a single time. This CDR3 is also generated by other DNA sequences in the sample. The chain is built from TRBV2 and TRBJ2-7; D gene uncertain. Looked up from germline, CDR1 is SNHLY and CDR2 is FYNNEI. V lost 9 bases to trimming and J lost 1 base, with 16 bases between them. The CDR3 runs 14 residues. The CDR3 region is CARQNVQGSYEQYF. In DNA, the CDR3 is TGTGCCAGACAAAATGTTCAAGGGTCCTACGAGCAGTACTTC.